This T cell receptor beta chain was observed in a study of T cell responses to AZD1222 COVID-19 vaccine. Study-level points and caveats: Spike-specific TCR repertoires showed rising breadth and depth after two AZD1222 doses. Across spike, vaccine-associated CD4 TCRs were found, dominant at 160-218 and 743-854. Seropositivity was recorded at baseline in only 6 or 7 AZD1222 recipients.

To note about this clone: The antigen remains undetermined.

The data were produced by immunoSEQ multiplex PCR, yet TCRdb's version contains in-frame clones alone and is incomplete. Of 180,000 or so clones listed, about 95% are singletons. The germline V gene encodes CDR1 MDHEN and CDR2 SYDVKM. V shed 4 bases and J 5 bases; nucleotides not matched to a gene: 8. This CDR3 is built from 15 residues. Sequences were derived from peripheral blood, sampled on day 0 of AZD1222 vaccination. J is TRBJ2-1 and V is TRBV28; TRBD2 matches at 7 bases. The clonotype originates from an adult in good health. The CDR3 sequence: CASSSSPGGNNEQFF. CDR3 DNA sequence: TGTGCCAGCAGTTCCTCCCCGGGGGGAAACAATGAGCAGTTCTTC.